The 9 T cell receptor beta chains given below trace back to one sample, sequenced in a study of blood T cell repertoires in COVID-19 (dated by TCRdb to the early 2020s). Receptors were amplified or captured by the immunoSEQ multiplex PCR assay. TCRdb carries this immuneACCESS record with in-frame sequences only. Its versions omit some clonotypes, under half of them owing to an unresolved V gene in the studies checked, with the rest unexplained. The sample records about 37,000 clones, about 87% of which are singletons. Approximately 7.2% of the sample is held by the ten biggest clonotypes. Sequenced material: peripheral blood. The receptors stem from a human donor in a cohort sampled during active COVID-19.

The chain has TRBV12-3 or TRBV12-4 and TRBJ1-2, with a tentative D call TRBD1 (6 bases). V was cut by 7 bases and J by 3 bases, with 12 bases left in between. The CDR3 loop spans 13 amino acids. CDR3 residues: CASNLPGDYGYTF. CDR3 nucleotides: TGTGCCAGCAACCTTCCAGGGGACTATGGCTACACCTTC.

The sample holds one count of this clone. The chain has TRBV7-2 and TRBJ2-3, with TRBD1 as a possible D gene (5 bases). This CDR3 is 12 amino acids long. The V end was cut by 8 bases, the J end by 4 bases, with 10 bases between. CDR1 is SGHTA, CDR2 FQGNSA, per germline. The CDR3 reads CASGAAADTQYF. The DNA of the CDR3 is TGTGCCAGCGGGGCAGCTGCAGATACGCAGTATTTT.

This clone came up a few times. The chain is built from TRBV6-1 and TRBJ2-3; the D gene is possibly TRBD1 (5 bases). V lost 2 bases and J lost 2, with 20 bases in between. The CDR3 has 18 amino acids. Germline V gene data show CDR1 as MNHNS and CDR2 as SASEGT. The CDR3 loop is CASSEWGPRGGYTDTQYF. In DNA form, the CDR3 reads TGTGCCAGCAGTGAATGGGGCCCAAGGGGTGGGTACACAGATACGCAGTATTTT.

The rearrangement links TRBV28 to TRBJ2-6; tentative D call: TRBD1 (6 bases). Trimming shortened V by 5 bases and J by 1 base, and 18 bases separated the two germline ends. The length of the CDR3 is 18 residues. Looked up from germline, CDR1 is MDHEN and CDR2 is SYDVKM. Here the CDR3 reads CASSPSAGVLSGANVLTF. For the CDR3, the DNA is TGTGCCAGCAGTCCATCTGCAGGGGTATTATCTGGGGCCAACGTCCTGACTTTC.

The chain couples TRBV5-6 to TRBJ1-5; 10 bases line up with TRBD1. J gave up 4 bases and V 1 base, and 8 bases lay outside the gene matches. The germline V gene encodes CDR1 SGHDT and CDR2 YYEEEE. CDR3 length equals 17 residues. The CDR3 bases are TGTGCCAGCAGCTTGAAACCGGGACAGGGGCTTAATCAGCCCCAGCATTTT. Protein product: CASSLKPGQGLNQPQHF.

The V and J genes are TRBV15 and TRBJ1-2; perhaps TRBD1 as D (5 bases). The germline CDR1 and CDR2 sequences are LNHNV and YYDKDF (reference sequence). The CDR3 contains 14 residues. Trimming removed 0 bases from V and 4 bases from J, with 9 bases in between. The CDR3 DNA reads TGTGCCACCAGCAGAGATGGGGCCCGCTATGGCTACACCTTC. It codes for CATSRDGARYGYTF.

The chain employs TRBV27 and TRBJ1-2, with no clear D. Germline lookup yields CDR1 MNHEY and CDR2 SMNVEV (reference sequence). V lost 3 bases, J lost 4 bases, and 9 bases lay in between. The CDR3 is made up of 13 amino acids. The CDR3 DNA follows: TGTGCCAGCAGTTTCGGAGGGAGCTATGGCTACACCTTC. Protein: CASSFGGSYGYTF.

The gene calls are TRBV12-3 or TRBV12-4 and TRBJ1-2; 8 nucleotides line up with TRBD1. V was clipped by 6 bases and J by 7 bases; unmatched bases: 4. CDR3 length: 12 residues. The CDR3 reads CASRGTGFGYTF. CDR3 nucleotide sequence: TGTGCCAGCAGGGGGACAGGATTTGGCTACACCTTC.

The chain is built from TRBV11-2 and TRBJ2-7; 8 positions agree with TRBD1. Germline assignment: CDR1 SGHAT and CDR2 FQNNGV. This CDR3 spans 18 amino acids. The trim removed 8 bases at V and 0 bases at J, leaving 18 bases unmatched. The CDR3 sequence is CASSAQDRAFAGSYEQYF. CDR3 nucleotide sequence: TGTGCCAGCTCCGCCCAGGACAGGGCCTTTGCAGGCTCCTACGAGCAGTACTTC. Drawing the rest from reference TRBV11-2 and TRBJ2-7, the complete variable domain is EAGVAQSPRYKIIEKRQSVAFWCNPISGHATLYWYQQILGQGPKLLIQFQNNGVVDDSQLPKDRFSAERLKGVDSTLKIQPAKLEDSAVYLCASSAQDRAFAGSYEQYFGPGTRLTVT.